Here is one TCR beta chain with its context. Its specificity is not known. This specimen belongs to a study of cytomegalovirus exposure and HLA in healthy donors. Notes on the study in general: It is likely that the observed cluster of highly shared sequence variants was a sequencing artifact. A later analysis linked a missense DCLRE1C variant to TCR beta V- and J-gene trimming.

Among the donors, all were healthy bone marrow donors. There were likely unrecorded immune exposures, though donors were nominally healthy when sampled. CDR1 MNHNY and CDR2 SVGAGI come from the germline V gene (reference sequence). This CDR3 region has 14 residues. Trimming stripped 4 bases from V and 8 bases from J, with 15 bases between. Vbeta (60) and Jbeta (13) primers were used in the PCR. Only in-frame clones appear in the TCRdb table, and some are missing; sequencing was by immunoSEQ multiplex PCR. The sample gives about 150,000 clones, 68% of which show up once; approximately 4.3% is in the top ten.

The source of this sequence is a man aged 55 to 70 in good health and CMV-seronegative. The sequenced material came from PBMCs. The V call is TRBV6-6, the J call TRBJ2-1, with D possibly matching TRBD1 (6 bases). The CDR3 DNA reads as TGTGCCAGCAGTTTAAGCCAGGGGATCGATGAGCAGTTCTTC. Amino acids: CASSLSQGIDEQFF.